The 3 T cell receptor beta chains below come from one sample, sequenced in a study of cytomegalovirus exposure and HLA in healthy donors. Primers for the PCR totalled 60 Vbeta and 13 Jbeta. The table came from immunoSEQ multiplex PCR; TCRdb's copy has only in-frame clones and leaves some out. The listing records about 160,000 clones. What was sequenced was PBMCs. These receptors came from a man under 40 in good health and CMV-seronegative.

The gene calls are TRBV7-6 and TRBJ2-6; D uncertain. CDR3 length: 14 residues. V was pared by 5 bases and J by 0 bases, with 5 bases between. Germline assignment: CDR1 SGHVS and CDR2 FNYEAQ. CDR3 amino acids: CASSELSGANVLTF. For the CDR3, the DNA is TGTGCCAGCAGCGAACTCTCTGGGGCCAACGTCCTGACTTTC.

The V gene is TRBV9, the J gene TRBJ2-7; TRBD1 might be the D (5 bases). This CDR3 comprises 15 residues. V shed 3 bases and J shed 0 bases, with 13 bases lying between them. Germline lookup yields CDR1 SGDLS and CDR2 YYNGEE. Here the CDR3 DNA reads TGTGCCAGCAGCGCCCTTGGGGCCAGCTCCTACGAGCAGTACTTC. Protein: CASSALGASSYEQYF.

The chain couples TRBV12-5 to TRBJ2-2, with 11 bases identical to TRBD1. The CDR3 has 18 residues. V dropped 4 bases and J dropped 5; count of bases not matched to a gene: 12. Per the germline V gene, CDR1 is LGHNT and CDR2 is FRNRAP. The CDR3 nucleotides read TGTGCTAGTGGTTCGGGACAGGGGGTGGTGACAAGGACCGGGGAGCTGTTTTTT. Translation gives CASGSGQGVVTRTGELFF.